This is a list of T cell receptor beta chains from one sample in a study of T-cell reconstitution after alpha-beta-depleted transplantation in children. TCRdb reanalysed the PCR reads using MiXCR and keeps one entry per CDR3 protein. The sample contains approximately 150,000 distinct CDR3 sequences, more than 8% of which appear only once. Here the sequenced sample was PBMCs, mostly from graft donor cells, taken 180 days after TCRalphabeta/CD19-depleted stem cell transplant. These receptor sequences come from a female patient aged 2-9 years who had a stem cell transplant for congenital amegakaryocytic thrombocytopenia, so the T cells may come from the graft donor. CDR3s include the opening cysteine and the closing phenylalanine or tryptophan. Fields, in order: CDR3 protein, CDR3 DNA, J gene, clone size, V gene, CDR3 length, D gene. The D gene is left open where the match is weak. Size is stated for part of the rows, as once, few or many counts, or as a class when the clone is expanded.

cdr3_aa: CASSFLGVDTQYF
cdr3_nt: TGTGCCAGCAGCTTCCTGGGAGTGGATACGCAGTATTTT
j_call: TRBJ2-3
clone_size: few
v_call: TRBV13
cdr3_length: 13
d_call: NA

cdr3_aa: CASRRLTGELFF
cdr3_nt: TGTGCCAGCAGGCGGCTCACCGGGGAGCTGTTTTTT
j_call: TRBJ2-2
clone_size: few
v_call: TRBV28
cdr3_length: 12
d_call: NA

cdr3_aa: CASSRGGGSAQPQHF
cdr3_nt: TGTGCCAGCAGCCGGGGAGGGGGCTCGGCTCAGCCCCAGCATTTT
j_call: TRBJ1-5
clone_size: NA
v_call: TRBV7-9
cdr3_length: 15
d_call: TRBD1

cdr3_aa: CAWRQRNTEAFF
cdr3_nt: TGTGCCTGGAGACAGAGGAACACTGAAGCTTTCTTT
j_call: TRBJ1-1
clone_size: NA
v_call: TRBV30
cdr3_length: 12
d_call: NA

cdr3_aa: CASSFRTGPPLNTEAFF
cdr3_nt: TGCGCCAGCAGCTTCCGGACAGGTCCCCCACTGAACACTGAAGCTTTCTTT
j_call: TRBJ1-1
clone_size: many
v_call: TRBV5-1
cdr3_length: 17
d_call: TRBD1

cdr3_aa: CASSLVPGFYGYTF
cdr3_nt: TGTGCCAGCAGTTTGGTTCCTGGTTTCTATGGCTACACCTTC
j_call: TRBJ1-2
clone_size: many
v_call: TRBV28
cdr3_length: 14
d_call: NA

cdr3_aa: CAILTSGSDYEQYF
cdr3_nt: TGTGCCATCTTGACTAGCGGGAGCGACTACGAGCAGTACTTC
j_call: TRBJ2-7
clone_size: few
v_call: TRBV11-2
cdr3_length: 14
d_call: TRBD2

cdr3_aa: CASSLEAGRYNEQFF
cdr3_nt: TGCGCCAGCAGCTTGGAGGCAGGGAGGTACAATGAGCAGTTCTTC
j_call: TRBJ2-1
clone_size: many
v_call: TRBV5-1
cdr3_length: 15
d_call: NA

cdr3_aa: CASRPFGGGNGYTF
cdr3_nt: TGTGCCAGCAGACCATTCGGGGGCGGGAATGGCTACACCTTC
j_call: TRBJ1-2
clone_size: NA
v_call: TRBV12-3/TRBV12-4
cdr3_length: 14
d_call: NA

cdr3_aa: CATSRELAGGDTQYF
cdr3_nt: TGTGCCACCAGCAGAGAACTAGCGGGAGGAGATACGCAGTATTTT
j_call: TRBJ2-3
clone_size: many
v_call: TRBV15
cdr3_length: 15
d_call: TRBD2

cdr3_aa: CSVGRLAGSYNEQFF
cdr3_nt: TGCAGCGTGGGGAGACTAGCGGGGTCCTACAATGAGCAGTTCTTC
j_call: TRBJ2-1
clone_size: many
v_call: TRBV29-1
cdr3_length: 15
d_call: TRBD2

cdr3_aa: CASSQPGTGVRETQYF
cdr3_nt: TGCGCCAGCAGCCAACCCGGGACAGGGGTGCGAGAGACCCAGTACTTC
j_call: TRBJ2-5
clone_size: NA
v_call: TRBV4-1
cdr3_length: 16
d_call: TRBD1

cdr3_aa: CASSESISGSPWGETQYF
cdr3_nt: TGTGCCAGCAGTGAAAGTATTAGCGGGAGCCCGTGGGGAGAGACCCAGTACTTC
j_call: TRBJ2-5
clone_size: many
v_call: TRBV6-1
cdr3_length: 18
d_call: TRBD2

cdr3_aa: CSARESGSNTGELFF
cdr3_nt: TGCAGTGCTAGAGAAAGCGGGTCGAACACCGGGGAGCTGTTTTTT
j_call: TRBJ2-2
clone_size: many
v_call: TRBV20-1
cdr3_length: 15
d_call: NA

cdr3_aa: CSATQGTYGPQHF
cdr3_nt: TGCAGTGCTACACAGGGGACGTATGGGCCCCAGCATTTT
j_call: TRBJ1-5
clone_size: NA
v_call: TRBV20-1
cdr3_length: 13
d_call: TRBD1

cdr3_aa: CASSLDRGNYGYTF
cdr3_nt: TGTGCCAGCAGCTTGGACAGGGGGAATTATGGCTACACCTTC
j_call: TRBJ1-2
clone_size: many
v_call: TRBV7-2
cdr3_length: 14
d_call: TRBD1

cdr3_aa: CASSLRGARYNEQFF
cdr3_nt: TGCGCCAGCAGCTTGCGGGGGGCGAGGTACAATGAGCAGTTCTTC
j_call: TRBJ2-1
clone_size: many
v_call: TRBV5-1
cdr3_length: 15
d_call: NA

cdr3_aa: CASTTRSGRAGELFF
cdr3_nt: TGTGCCAGCACCACCCGAAGCGGGAGGGCAGGAGAGCTGTTTTTT
j_call: TRBJ2-2
clone_size: NA
v_call: TRBV7-6
cdr3_length: 15
d_call: TRBD2

cdr3_aa: CASSVAGGQGVKETQYF
cdr3_nt: TGTGCCAGCAGCGTAGCGGGGGGCCAGGGGGTAAAAGAGACCCAGTACTTC
j_call: TRBJ2-5
clone_size: NA
v_call: TRBV9
cdr3_length: 17
d_call: NA

cdr3_aa: CASSGSSSSYEQYF
cdr3_nt: TGTGCCAGCAGTGGTTCGAGTAGCTCCTACGAGCAGTACTTC
j_call: TRBJ2-7
clone_size: NA
v_call: TRBV28
cdr3_length: 14
d_call: NA

cdr3_aa: CASSLVLAGRDTQYF
cdr3_nt: TGTGCCAGCAGCTTAGTCCTAGCGGGAAGAGATACGCAGTATTTT
j_call: TRBJ2-3
clone_size: NA
v_call: TRBV7-2
cdr3_length: 15
d_call: TRBD2

cdr3_aa: CASSWGTGGDEQYF
cdr3_nt: TGCGCCAGCAGCTGGGGGACAGGGGGCGACGAGCAGTACTTC
j_call: TRBJ2-7
clone_size: many
v_call: TRBV5-1
cdr3_length: 14
d_call: TRBD1

cdr3_aa: CSAASGSGDEKLFF
cdr3_nt: TGCAGTGCCGCCTCAGGGTCGGGGGACGAAAAACTGTTTTTT
j_call: TRBJ1-4
clone_size: NA
v_call: TRBV20-1
cdr3_length: 14
d_call: NA

cdr3_aa: CASSQISDGNEQFF
cdr3_nt: TGCGCCAGCAGCCAGATCTCCGATGGGAATGAGCAGTTCTTC
j_call: TRBJ2-1
clone_size: many
v_call: TRBV4-1
cdr3_length: 14
d_call: NA

cdr3_aa: CASSLPRDGYGYTF
cdr3_nt: TGTGCCAGCAGCTTACCCAGGGACGGCTATGGCTACACCTTC
j_call: TRBJ1-2
clone_size: few
v_call: TRBV7-2
cdr3_length: 14
d_call: NA

cdr3_aa: CAWSVTPTNEKLFF
cdr3_nt: TGTGCCTGGAGTGTAACACCAACTAATGAAAAACTGTTTTTT
j_call: TRBJ1-4
clone_size: many
v_call: TRBV30
cdr3_length: 14
d_call: NA

cdr3_aa: CASSPWASGPTGELFF
cdr3_nt: TGTGCCAGCAGCCCCTGGGCTAGCGGGCCCACCGGGGAGCTGTTTTTT
j_call: TRBJ2-2
clone_size: many
v_call: TRBV12-3/TRBV12-4
cdr3_length: 16
d_call: TRBD2

cdr3_aa: CASSYRGGPANEKLFF
cdr3_nt: TGTGCCAGCAGTTACAGGGGAGGACCCGCTAATGAAAAACTGTTTTTT
j_call: TRBJ1-4
clone_size: NA
v_call: TRBV28
cdr3_length: 16
d_call: TRBD1

cdr3_aa: CASSRLAGARYEQYF
cdr3_nt: TGTGCCAGCAGTAGATTAGCGGGAGCCCGCTACGAGCAGTACTTC
j_call: TRBJ2-7
clone_size: many
v_call: TRBV6-5
cdr3_length: 15
d_call: TRBD2

cdr3_aa: CASSLKHRKETQYF
cdr3_nt: TGTGCCAGCAGTTTGAAACACCGGAAAGAGACCCAGTACTTC
j_call: TRBJ2-5
clone_size: many
v_call: TRBV12-3/TRBV12-4
cdr3_length: 14
d_call: NA

cdr3_aa: CASSLTGGTNEKLFF
cdr3_nt: TGTGCCAGCAGCTTAACGGGGGGAACTAATGAAAAACTGTTTTTT
j_call: TRBJ1-4
clone_size: few
v_call: TRBV7-2
cdr3_length: 15
d_call: NA

cdr3_aa: CASSSLDGWEVQPQHF
cdr3_nt: TGTGCCAGCAGTTCTTTGGACGGCTGGGAAGTTCAGCCCCAGCATTTT
j_call: TRBJ1-5
clone_size: NA
v_call: TRBV28
cdr3_length: 16
d_call: NA

cdr3_aa: CASSYYDSNQPQHF
cdr3_nt: TGTGCCAGCAGTTACTACGACAGCAATCAGCCCCAGCATTTT
j_call: TRBJ1-5
clone_size: few
v_call: TRBV6-2/TRBV6-3
cdr3_length: 14
d_call: NA

cdr3_aa: CATSRVSGQGGELFF
cdr3_nt: TGTGCCACCAGCAGAGTCAGCGGGCAGGGCGGGGAGCTGTTTTTT
j_call: TRBJ2-2
clone_size: NA
v_call: TRBV15
cdr3_length: 15
d_call: NA

cdr3_aa: CASSSPGRRGEQYF
cdr3_nt: TGTGCCAGCAGTTCCCCCGGACGCCGGGGCGAGCAGTACTTC
j_call: TRBJ2-7
clone_size: many
v_call: TRBV6-5
cdr3_length: 14
d_call: NA

cdr3_aa: CASSLLAGKFF
cdr3_nt: TGTGCCAGCAGCTTACTAGCGGGGAAGTTCTTC
j_call: TRBJ2-1
clone_size: many
v_call: TRBV7-9
cdr3_length: 11
d_call: TRBD2

cdr3_aa: CASSGRLGTKPYEQYF
cdr3_nt: TGTGCCAGCAGCGGGCGACTAGGAACTAAACCCTACGAGCAGTACTTC
j_call: TRBJ2-7
clone_size: few
v_call: TRBV7-2
cdr3_length: 16
d_call: NA

cdr3_aa: CSAISRGNYYGYTF
cdr3_nt: TGCAGCGCTATTTCCAGGGGGAATTACTATGGCTACACCTTC
j_call: TRBJ1-2
clone_size: NA
v_call: TRBV20-1
cdr3_length: 14
d_call: TRBD1

cdr3_aa: CASSLDRAQAFF
cdr3_nt: TGCGCCAGCAGCTTGGACAGGGCCCAAGCTTTCTTT
j_call: TRBJ1-1
clone_size: few
v_call: TRBV5-1
cdr3_length: 12
d_call: NA

cdr3_aa: CASSLALLRNEQFF
cdr3_nt: TGTGCCAGCAGCTTAGCGCTTTTACGTAATGAGCAGTTCTTC
j_call: TRBJ2-1
clone_size: many
v_call: TRBV7-9
cdr3_length: 14
d_call: NA

cdr3_aa: CASSRGGGRLYEQYF
cdr3_nt: TGCGCCAGCAGCAGGGGCGGGGGCCGGCTCTACGAGCAGTACTTC
j_call: TRBJ2-7
clone_size: NA
v_call: TRBV5-1
cdr3_length: 15
d_call: NA

cdr3_aa: CSARVGGSVYEQYF
cdr3_nt: TGCAGTGCTAGAGTGGGCGGGTCCGTCTACGAGCAGTACTTC
j_call: TRBJ2-7
clone_size: many
v_call: TRBV20-1
cdr3_length: 14
d_call: NA

cdr3_aa: CASKPAGLSYEQYF
cdr3_nt: TGTGCCAGCAAACCAGCGGGATTATCGTACGAGCAGTACTTC
j_call: TRBJ2-7
clone_size: many
v_call: TRBV27
cdr3_length: 14
d_call: TRBD2